The entry below gives a single T cell receptor beta chain sequence along with its context. The J segment lost 9 bases and the V segment lost 2 bases, leaving 9 bases of the junction unmatched. Germline V gene data show CDR1 as MNHEY and CDR2 as SMNVEV (reference sequence). The length of the CDR3 is 16 residues. Using immunoSEQ multiplex PCR, the repertoire was profiled, and TCRdb retains in-frame clones only, with some absent. The table records 130,000 or so clones, 85% to 90% of them present only once. The source of the sample is a study of T cell responses to AZD1222 COVID-19 vaccine. This chain links TRBV27 with TRBJ1-6; 8 bases fit TRBD1. Sequencing was performed on peripheral blood, taken on day 0 of AZD1222 vaccination. The receptor was isolated from an adult in good health. CDR3 amino acids: CASSLGQGARGSPLHF. CDR3 nucleotide sequence: TGTGCCAGCAGTTTAGGGCAGGGGGCGAGGGGTTCACCCCTCCACTTT.